This T cell receptor (beta chain) was recorded in a study of T-cell reconstitution after alpha-beta-depleted transplantation in children. Study-wide results and limits: T-cell numbers and diversity one year post-transplant derived largely from freshly generated T cells. At around two months after transplant, the alpha-beta T cells were reportedly derived from several hundred expanded clones that came from non-depleted graft cells. Some patients' high day-60 TCRbeta diversity was traced to surviving recipient T cells and thymic progenitors.

To note about this clonotype: Its antigen remains unknown.

Preparation of the TCRbeta library used unique molecular identifiers. A single record per CDR3 protein comes from TCRdb applying MiXCR to the PCR reads. This sample carries 500,000 to 750,000 distinct CDR3 sequences, around 27% of them seen once, and the ten largest clones take about a third. The CDR3 extends over 18 amino acids. Per the germline V gene, CDR1 is SGHRS and CDR2 is YFSETQ. The ends lost 1 base at V and 2 bases at J; junction bases unmatched: 13. This receptor was obtained from a boy in the first two years of life with Wiskott-Aldrich syndrome, due to receive a stem cell transplant. This chain links TRBV5-1 with TRBJ2-3, with 7 bases aligning to TRBD1. The sequencing here drew on PBMCs, taken before TCRalphabeta/CD19-depleted stem cell transplant. DNA of the CDR3: TGCGCCAGCAGCTTGTCCCTTACAGGGGAGCCCTTCACAGATACGCAGTATTTT. Amino acids: CASSLSLTGEPFTDTQYF.